This record concerns one T cell receptor beta chain sequence. The antigen remains undetermined. Clones were sequenced by immunoSEQ multiplex PCR, and TCRdb holds only the in-frame ones, with some missing. The sample carries some 650,000 clones, around 97% recorded once. Germline loops: CDR1 SSHAT, CDR2 FNYEAQ (reference sequence). The CDR3 totals 17 residues. The V end lost 2 bases, the J end lost 5 bases, and 19 bases lay between the germline ends. The sample comes from a study of shared clonotypes between healthy human individuals. The wider study: CD4 naive cells filled three plates per donor, CD4 memory three, CD8 naive two and CD8 memory one. General study points: The study sampled only blood, and tissue repertoires likely differ. Memory subsets generally showed smaller estimated richness than naive subsets did.

Researchers partitioned CD4+ cells into CD45RA+ naive and CD45RA-negative memory subsets. The rearrangement uses TRBV7-7 and TRBJ2-1; a weak D match, TRBD2 (6 bases). The receptor's source is a young woman in good health. Input material: naive CD4+ T cells sorted from blood. The subset: CD45RA+ positively selected. CDR3 bases: TGTGCCAGCAGCTTATCACCGGGACGGGGGACCCACAATGAGCAGTTCTTC. It is translated as CASSLSPGRGTHNEQFF.